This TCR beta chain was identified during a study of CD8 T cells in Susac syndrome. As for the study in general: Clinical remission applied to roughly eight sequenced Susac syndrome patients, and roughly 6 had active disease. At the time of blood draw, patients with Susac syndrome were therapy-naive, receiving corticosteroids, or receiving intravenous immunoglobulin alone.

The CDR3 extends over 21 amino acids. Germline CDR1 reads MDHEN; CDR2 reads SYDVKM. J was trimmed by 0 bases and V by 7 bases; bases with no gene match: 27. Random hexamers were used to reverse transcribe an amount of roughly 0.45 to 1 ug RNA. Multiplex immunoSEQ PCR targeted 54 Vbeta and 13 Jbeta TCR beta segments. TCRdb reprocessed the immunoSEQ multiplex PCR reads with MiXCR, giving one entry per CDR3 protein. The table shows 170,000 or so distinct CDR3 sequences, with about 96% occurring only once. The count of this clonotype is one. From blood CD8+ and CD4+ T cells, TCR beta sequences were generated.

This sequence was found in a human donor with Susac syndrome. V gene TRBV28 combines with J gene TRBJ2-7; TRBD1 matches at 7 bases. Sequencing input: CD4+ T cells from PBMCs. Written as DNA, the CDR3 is TGTGCCAGCACCTCTTCGATCACTCCGGGACAGCCTGAGAGAAGCTCCTACGAGCAGTACTTC. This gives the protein CASTSSITPGQPERSSYEQYF.